This T cell receptor beta chain originates from a study of early T cells in non-severe SARS-CoV-2 infection. Study-wide results and limits: VDJdb-based matching was biased toward anti-spike CD8 responses and missed private and CD4 specificities.

This CDR3 has 14 amino acids. Trimming removed 5 bases from V and 10 bases from J, with 18 bases in between. In its sample, this clonotype was seen many times. Its antigen is as yet unknown. One entry per CDR3 protein, called by TCRdb with MiXCR from the 5' RACE reads. The profile shows around 50,000 distinct CDR3 sequences, about 4% of them singletons. The receptor was derived from an adult who was a healthcare worker with PCR-confirmed SARS-CoV-2 infection or an uninfected control (not recorded which). Sequencing was carried out using whole blood. The V gene is TRBV12-3 or TRBV12-4, the J gene TRBJ2-1; D gene uncertain. Here the CDR3 DNA reads TGTGCCAGCAGTCCGGGCTCAAACGTATTGGAGCAGTTCTTC. Translating gives CASSPGSNVLEQFF.